The next 19 T cell receptor beta chains were all read from a single sample in a study of T cells in tuberculosis. Libraries were prepared by immunoSEQ multiplex PCR; TCRdb keeps only in-frame clonotypes and omits some of them. The table shows roughly 35,000 clones, with 90% to 95% occurring only once. This sample's time point: new active TB diagnosis, blood taken before or within 7 days of starting treatment. This sample comprised PBMCs, obtained at tuberculosis diagnosis. The receptors come from an adult with tuberculosis. Some clones in this sample may be carry-over from other donors' samples.

This rearrangement joins TRBV7-2 to TRBJ2-2; D uncertain. V lost 5 bases and J 3 bases, leaving 13 bases between the germline ends. This CDR3 is built from 15 residues. Germline-derived CDR1 and CDR2 are SGHTA and FQGNSA. CDR3 nucleotide sequence: TGTGCCAGCAGCAGTGACAAGTCCTACACCGGGGAGCTGTTTTTT. Encoded protein: CASSSDKSYTGELFF.

The genes are TRBV15 and TRBJ1-5; D remains ambiguous. This CDR3 region has 12 residues. Trimming left V 3 bases short and J 5 bases short, with 5 bases between. Germline loops: CDR1 LNHNV, CDR2 YYDKDF (reference sequence). The CDR3 nucleotides are TGTGCCACCAGCAGTGAGGATCAGCCCCAGCATTTT. As protein: CATSSEDQPQHF. Drawing the rest from reference TRBV15 and TRBJ1-5, the complete variable domain is DAMVIQNPRYQVTQFGKPVTLSCSQTLNHNVMYWYQQKSSQAPKLLFHYYDKDFNNEADTPDNFQSRRPNTSFCFLDIRSPGLGDTAMYLCATSSEDQPQHFGDGTRLSIL.

This clone was observed a few times. The V gene is TRBV27, the J gene TRBJ1-2; TRBD1 might be the D (6 bases). Germline CDR1 MNHEY, CDR2 SMNVEV (reference sequence). V was pared by 6 bases and J by 5 bases, with 13 bases between. CDR3 length equals 13 residues. Here the CDR3 DNA reads TGTGCCAGCAGCAGACAGGCCTCTTATGGCTACACCTTC. Its translation: CASSRQASYGYTF.

The V and J genes are TRBV6-6 and TRBJ1-5, with D possibly being TRBD1 (6 bases). Between the trimmed V and J ends, which lost 0 bases and 4 bases, there was a span of 10 bases. Germline assignment: CDR1 MNHNY and CDR2 SVGAGI (reference sequence). This CDR3 region has 15 residues. CDR3 region: CASSYSSGVNQPQHF. CDR3 DNA sequence: TGTGCCAGCAGTTACTCGTCAGGGGTGAATCAGCCCCAGCATTTT.

This chain uses TRBV25-1 with TRBJ2-5, with D possibly TRBD2 on 5 matching bases. Germline-derived CDR1 and CDR2 are MGHDK and SYGVNS. The CDR3 spans 15 residues. The germline V and J ends were trimmed by 3 bases and 1 base, with 12 bases remaining between them. In nucleotides, the CDR3 is TGTGCCAGCAGTGATGAAGGGAGAAGCCAAGAGACCCAGTACTTC. Translated, it gives CASSDEGRSQETQYF.

The chain uses TRBV2 and TRBJ1-5, with 12 bases lining up with TRBD1. Germline trimming cut 7 bases from V and 1 base from J; bases unmatched to any gene: 11. Germline lookup yields CDR1 SNHLY and CDR2 FYNNEI. This CDR3 has 18 residues. CDR3 DNA sequence: TGTGCCAGCACTCATCCGGGACAGGGGGCTGTCAGCAATCAGCCCCAGCATTTT. This codes for CASTHPGQGAVSNQPQHF.

This chain joins TRBV11-3 and TRBJ2-2; 8 bases line up with TRBD2. V dropped 4 bases and J dropped 3; count of bases not matched to a gene: 7. CDR1 SGHNT and CDR2 YENEEA come from the germline V gene. The CDR3 totals 16 residues. CDR3 amino acids: CASSSAGGGHTGELFF. Written as DNA, the CDR3 is TGTGCCAGCAGCTCCGCCGGCGGGGGGCACACCGGGGAGCTGTTTTTT.

This clone occurred once. This sequence joins TRBV18 and TRBJ1-5; D unclear. CDR1 and CDR2 from the germline V gene are KGHSH and LQKENI. V was clipped by 1 base and J by 11 bases, with 12 bases between them. This CDR3 spans 13 amino acids. The CDR3 nucleotides are TGTGCCAGCTCACCACGTCTTAGATCTGCCCAGCATTTT. It translates to CASSPRLRSAQHF.

The chain couples TRBV6-1 to TRBJ2-7; 7 nucleotides line up with TRBD1. Per the germline V gene, CDR1 is MNHNS and CDR2 is SASEGT. This CDR3 region has 17 residues. The J segment lost 5 bases and the V segment lost 3 bases, leaving 16 bases of the junction unmatched. Written as DNA, the CDR3 is TGTGCCAGCAGTGAGTTCTTAGGGACAGCCCAGCTCCACGAGCAGTACTTC. This codes for CASSEFLGTAQLHEQYF.

V and J are TRBV9 and TRBJ1-1, with D unclear. CDR1 and CDR2 (germline): SGDLS, YYNGEE. Trimming removed 4 bases at V and 1 base at J, with 14 bases between. The CDR3 is made up of 15 amino acids. The CDR3 DNA follows: TGTGCCAGCAGCCCTGGGCTTACATCGAACACTGAAGCTTTCTTT. Protein: CASSPGLTSNTEAFF.

The CDR3 here is CASSAEGRSPLHF. Written as DNA, the CDR3 is TGTGCCAGCAGTGCGGAGGGACGTTCACCCCTCCACTTT. The genes are TRBV6-1 and TRBJ1-6; weak D call: TRBD1 (5 bases). Trimming removed 4 bases at V and 9 bases at J, with 10 bases between. Germline V gene data show CDR1 as MNHNS and CDR2 as SASEGT. This CDR3 is 13 amino acids long.

The chain links TRBV9 to TRBJ1-5; TRBD1 might be the D (5 bases). The CDR3 runs to 14 residues. CDR1 is SGDLS, CDR2 YYNGEE, per germline. V lost 7 bases and J 7 bases, leaving 18 bases between the germline ends. The CDR3 region has the DNA TGTGCCAGCGGGACGGGGGATAAGAACCAGCCCCAGCATTTT. Translating it yields CASGTGDKNQPQHF.

CDR3 sequence (DNA): TGTGCCAGCAGTGAATACCATTTAGGCCAGGGTACCTACAATGAGCAGTTCTTC. Translation gives CASSEYHLGQGTYNEQFF. The rearrangement uses TRBV25-1 and TRBJ2-1; D possibly corresponds to TRBD1 (5 bases). The CDR3 sequence is 18 residues long. Trimming stripped 0 bases from V and 2 bases from J, with 17 bases between. Per the germline V gene, CDR1 is MGHDK and CDR2 is SYGVNS. The variable domain in full, completed from reference TRBV25-1 and TRBJ2-1, reads EADIYQTPRYLVIGTGKKITLECSQTMGHDKMYWYQQDPGMELHLIHYSYGVNSTEKGDLSSESTVSRIRTEHFPLTLESARPSHTSQYLCASSEYHLGQGTYNEQFFGPGTRLTVL.

The chain uses TRBV5-1 and TRBJ1-2; a weak D match, TRBD1 (6 bases). Trimming shortened V by 3 bases and J by 6 bases, and 18 bases separated the two germline ends. Germline V gene sequence: CDR1 SGHRS, CDR2 YFSETQ. This CDR3 has 15 residues. Here the CDR3 DNA reads TGCGCCAGCAGCTCACACCAACAGGGTTGGGATGGCTACACCTTC. Its protein is CASSSHQQGWDGYTF.

The count of this clone is one. This chain uses TRBV5-1 with TRBJ1-2, with a tentative D call TRBD1 (5 bases). CDR3 size: 14 residues. The ends were cut back, 4 bases at V and 5 bases at J, with 15 bases in the middle. The germline V gene has CDR1 SGHRS and CDR2 YFSETQ. The CDR3 is CASSREGSLYGYTF. CDR3 DNA: TGCGCCAGCAGCCGGGAGGGGTCGCTTTATGGCTACACCTTC.

The chain links TRBV27 to TRBJ2-2, with 11 nucleotides matching TRBD1. Germline CDR1 is MNHEY and CDR2 is SMNVEV (reference sequence). There are 16 residues in the CDR3. The trim removed 5 bases at V and 4 bases at J, leaving 6 bases unmatched. The CDR3 DNA is TGTGCCAGCAGTCACGGACAGGGGGCTGGCACCGGGGAGCTGTTTTTT. Residues: CASSHGQGAGTGELFF.

The rearrangement joins TRBV18 to TRBJ1-6, with TRBD1 as a possible D gene (6 bases). The CDR3 totals 18 residues. Germline CDR1 KGHSH, CDR2 LQKENI. With 3 bases removed from V and 0 bases from J, the gap between germline ends came to 15 bases. The CDR3 nucleotides read TGTGCCAGCTCACCTCAGGACAGAGGAAGCTCCTATAATTCACCCCTCCACTTT. Translated: CASSPQDRGSSYNSPLHF.

The chain employs TRBV27 and TRBJ1-1; tentatively, D is TRBD1 (5 bases). There are 14 residues in the CDR3. Germline lookup yields CDR1 MNHEY and CDR2 SMNVEV (reference sequence). The ends were cut back, 2 bases at V and 4 bases at J, with 11 bases in the middle. CDR3 nucleotide sequence: TGTGCCAGCAGTTTAGGCAGGGCTCGCACTGAAGCTTTCTTT. It encodes CASSLGRARTEAFF.

The chain uses TRBV20-1 and TRBJ2-3, with D unclear. Looked up from germline, CDR1 is DFQATT and CDR2 is SNEGSKA (reference sequence). This CDR3 has 11 residues. The V end was cut by 3 bases, the J end by 5 bases, with 6 bases between. CDR3: CSASSGDTQYF. CDR3 sequence (DNA): TGCAGTGCTAGTTCGGGAGATACGCAGTATTTT.